The sequence of this TCR beta chain was determined in a study of cytomegalovirus exposure and HLA in healthy donors. Overall study results and limits: A reported reduction in N-insertions relative to the roughly 670-donor mean was seen in an Asian-associated ancestry cluster in a later analysis. Most observed TCR sequences were rare, whereas some public TCRs were detected in many donors. What a later analysis showed was that several of the most significant clusters appeared linked to common viral pathogens.

About this clone itself: Antigen specificity is unknown.

V lost 5 bases to trimming and J lost 3 bases; unmatched junction nucleotides: 10. Germline values: CDR1 LNHDA, CDR2 SQIVND (reference sequence). There are 16 residues in the CDR3. PCR used 60 Vbeta primers and 13 Jbeta primers. Clones were read by immunoSEQ multiplex PCR, and TCRdb kept only the in-frame ones, dropping some. This sample yields some 190,000 clones, of which roughly four fifths are seen a single time; around 3.2% belongs to the top ten. The TCR sequence derives from a woman in her thirties in good health and CMV-seropositive. The chain employs TRBV19 and TRBJ2-3, with 8 bases identical to TRBD2. The sequencing sample was made of PBMCs. The chain's CDR3 is CASSWGLGQGTDTQYF. The CDR3 bases are TGTGCCAGTAGTTGGGGACTAGGTCAGGGGACAGATACGCAGTATTTT.